These 3 T cell receptor beta chains share one sample of origin, sequenced in a study of cytotoxic CD8 clonotypes in ibrutinib-treated CLL. Clones were read by immunoSEQ multiplex PCR, and TCRdb kept only the in-frame ones, dropping some. This table has tens of thousands of clones, roughly three quarters appearing once. The sequenced sample was PBMCs, obtained after 12 months of ibrutinib treatment. Receptor source: a human donor with chronic lymphocytic leukemia.

The chain combines TRBV25-1 with TRBJ2-1; TRBD1 or TRBD2 may be the D gene (5 bases each). V dropped 6 bases and J dropped 7 bases, with 13 bases sitting between them. CDR1 and CDR2 from the germline V gene are MGHDK and SYGVNS. The CDR3 is 13 amino acids. CDR3 DNA: TGTGCCAGCAGAGGGACCTCAAAAAATGAGCAGTTCTTC. This sequence encodes CASRGTSKNEQFF.

The chain combines TRBV7-9 with TRBJ2-3; D is uncertain. V was trimmed by 5 bases and J by 6 bases, leaving 6 bases between them. The CDR3 consists of 11 residues. Germline V gene lookup returns CDR1 SEHNR and CDR2 FQNEAQ (reference sequence). This CDR3 is CASSHKDTQYF. The DNA for the CDR3 is TGTGCCAGCAGCCATAAGGATACGCAGTATTTT.

This clone was seen a single time. The rearrangement links TRBV25-1 to TRBJ2-1; 9 bases match TRBD1. Germline CDR1 MGHDK, CDR2 SYGVNS. The V gene end was trimmed by 3 bases and the J gene end by 8 bases; junction bases not matched to a gene: 14. CDR3 size: 17 residues. The CDR3 sequence is CASSDPGTGRWGDEQFF. The CDR3 DNA is TGTGCCAGCAGTGACCCCGGGACAGGGAGGTGGGGTGATGAGCAGTTCTTC.